The 12 T cell receptor beta chains below were found in one sample sequenced in a study of cytomegalovirus exposure and HLA in healthy donors. PCR employed 60 Vbeta and 13 Jbeta primers. Only in-frame clones appear in the TCRdb table, and some are missing; sequencing was by immunoSEQ multiplex PCR. This sample's table reports roughly 62,000 clones. Sequencing was done on a sample of PBMCs. Receptor source: a male donor in good health and CMV-seronegative.

The chain couples TRBV7-2 to TRBJ1-2; D is undetermined. This CDR3 has 13 amino acids. Deletions cut 6 bases from V and 4 bases from J, with 12 bases between. Germline V gene data show CDR1 as SGHTA and CDR2 as FQGNSA. The CDR3 DNA is TGTGCCAGCAGTCCCGTGGGCGCCTATGGCTACACCTTC. Protein: CASSPVGAYGYTF.

The rearrangement links TRBV5-8 to TRBJ2-3; TRBD1 matches at 8 bases. The CDR3 loop spans 16 amino acids. The trim removed 2 bases at V and 5 bases at J, leaving 10 bases unmatched. The germline V gene has CDR1 SGHTS and CDR2 YDEGEE. The CDR3 DNA is TGTGCCAGCAGCTTAGCGGACAGGGCGTGGGGAGATACGCAGTATTTT. Translated: CASSLADRAWGDTQYF.

The chain links TRBV28 to TRBJ1-5; TRBD1 matches 8 bases. The trim removed 6 bases at V and 4 bases at J, leaving 5 bases unmatched. This CDR3 has 14 amino acids. Germline loops: CDR1 MDHEN, CDR2 SYDVKM. DNA for the CDR3: TGTGCCAGCAGCTCGGGACAGGAGAATCAGCCCCAGCATTTT. This encodes CASSSGQENQPQHF.

V is TRBV11-2 and J is TRBJ2-7, with a weak D call TRBD2 (6 bases). V gave up 5 bases and J gave up 2 bases, with 16 bases separating them. CDR3 length: 15 residues. Germline CDR1 reads SGHAT; CDR2 reads FQNNGV. The CDR3: CASSQGGGSAYEQYF. As DNA, the CDR3 is TGTGCCAGCAGCCAGGGAGGAGGGAGCGCCTACGAGCAGTACTTC.

The chain joins TRBV5-1 to TRBJ2-5; perhaps TRBD1 as D (6 bases). Germline assignment: CDR1 SGHRS and CDR2 YFSETQ. The CDR3 consists of 14 residues. V lost 4 bases and J 5 bases, leaving 15 bases between the germline ends. DNA of the CDR3: TGCGCCAGCAGCATTACAGGGTCACTGGAGACCCAGTACTTC. Its translation is CASSITGSLETQYF.

The chain has TRBV6-5 and TRBJ2-3, with D maybe TRBD2 (5 bases). Germline-derived CDR1 and CDR2 are MNHEY and SVGAGI. With 0 bases removed from V and 4 bases from J, the gap between germline ends came to 11 bases. This CDR3 is 15 amino acids long. CDR3 sequence: CASSYSSRESDTQYF. DNA for the CDR3: TGTGCCAGCAGTTACTCCTCTAGGGAGTCAGATACGCAGTATTTT.

The rearrangement links TRBV30 to TRBJ2-1; TRBD1 agrees at 9 bases. Trimming at V came to 8 bases and at J to 4 bases, leaving 12 bases not matched to a gene. Germline V gene lookup returns CDR1 GTSNPN and CDR2 SVGIG (reference sequence). The CDR3 covers 15 residues. The DNA of the CDR3 is TGTGCCGGCGAGAGGGGGACAGGGAGGTACAATGAGCAGTTCTTC. It is translated as CAGERGTGRYNEQFF.

The genes are TRBV20-1 and TRBJ1-2; D gene unclear. Trimming stripped 3 bases from V and 8 bases from J, with 10 bases between. Germline CDR1 and CDR2: DFQATT and SNEGSKA (reference sequence). This CDR3 spans 11 amino acids. The CDR3, as DNA: TGCAGTGCTAGCCCCTACCTCGGCTACACCTTC. It is translated as CSASPYLGYTF.

This sequence joins TRBV6-1 and TRBJ2-7; 15 bases fit TRBD2. Germline V gene lookup returns CDR1 MNHNS and CDR2 SASEGT. The CDR3 is 16 residues long. V was clipped by 4 bases and J by 4 bases; unmatched bases: 5. This CDR3 reads CASSGEGTSGRYEQYF. The DNA for the CDR3 is TGTGCCAGCAGTGGGGAGGGGACTAGCGGGAGGTACGAGCAGTACTTC.

V usage is TRBV13 and J usage is TRBJ1-1; tentative D call: TRBD1 (5 bases). V lost 6 bases to trimming and J lost 1 base, with 12 bases between them. Germline CDR1 reads PRHDT; CDR2 reads FYEKMQ (reference sequence). The CDR3 is made up of 14 amino acids. In DNA, the CDR3 is TGTGCCAGCAGGGTGGGGGGGAGGAACACTGAAGCTTTCTTT. Protein: CASRVGGRNTEAFF.

The rearrangement uses TRBV18 and TRBJ2-2, with D tentatively TRBD2 (5 bases). V lost 4 bases and J lost 1, with 19 bases in between. The CDR3 contains 18 residues. The germline V gene has CDR1 KGHSH and CDR2 LQKENI. CDR3 loop: CASSHGVETSQNTGELFF. CDR3 nucleotide sequence: TGTGCCAGCTCACACGGGGTAGAGACATCCCAGAACACCGGGGAGCTGTTTTTT.

The gene calls are TRBV18 and TRBJ2-3; TRBD2 is a possible D gene (5 bases). The CDR3 runs 14 residues. V dropped 3 bases and J dropped 2 bases, with 9 bases sitting between them. In germline, CDR1 is KGHSH, CDR2 LQKENI. CDR3 in amino acids: CASSPFDYTDTQYF. The DNA for the CDR3 is TGTGCCAGCTCACCCTTTGACTACACAGATACGCAGTATTTT.